The sequence of this T cell receptor (beta chain) was determined in a study of T cells expressing NK-cell markers. Study context: CD3+CD56+NKG2C+, CD3+CD56+NKG2C- and CD3+CD56-NKG2C+ T cells, once sorted, supplied the TCR beta repertoires.

Scientists made TCR beta cDNA using 5'RACE template switching with UMIs. From its re-call of the 5' RACE reads, TCRdb lists each CDR3 protein once, without DNA. The listing contains almost 450,000 distinct CDR3 sequences. Details on this clonotype: Antigen unknown.

Findings and caveats of the study: Clarity on HCMV specificity was lacking for the expanded NKG2C+ T cell clones. The leading position in the CD3+CD56-NKG2C+ fraction of four donors also went to these clonotypes.

This CDR3 contains 17 residues. Germline V gene sequence: CDR1 LGHNA, CDR2 YSLEER. V usage is TRBV4-3 and J usage is TRBJ2-3; with no DNA, the TCRdb D assignment of TRBD2 cannot be verified. This receptor was identified in a woman aged 18 to 75 in good health. Sequencing used blood T cells: a sorted CD56 or NKG2C T cell subset, CD4+ or CD8+ T cells, or bulk PBMC T cells (not recorded which). The CDR3 sequence: CASSQELADGGTDTQYF.